These 8 T cell receptor beta chains were all obtained from the same sample, sequenced in a study of siplizumab effects on memory and regulatory T cells. The table came from immunoSEQ multiplex PCR; TCRdb's copy has only in-frame clones and leaves some out. The sample lists tens of thousands of clones, approximately 97% occurring once. The sequencing input was naive CD8+ T cells sorted from blood. The receptor set was obtained from a human donor in good health.

This clone was picked up a small number of times. The gene calls are TRBV5-4 and TRBJ2-3, with 9 bases matching TRBD1. The CDR3 sequence is 16 residues long. In germline, CDR1 is SGHNT, CDR2 YYREEE (reference sequence). V lost 4 bases and J lost 2; bases outside the gene matches: 8. This CDR3 is CASSPRGTGYTDTQYF. The CDR3 bases are TGTGCCAGCAGCCCGCGGGGGACAGGGTACACAGATACGCAGTATTTT.

This clone was recorded only once. V and J are TRBV6-1 and TRBJ1-5; the D gene is possibly TRBD1 (6 bases). The V end lost 3 bases, the J end lost 0 bases, and 12 bases lay between the germline ends. Germline V lookup: CDR1 MNHNS, CDR2 SASEGT. CDR3 length: 16 amino acids. This chain's CDR3 is CASSDGQPHSNQPQHF. The DNA for the CDR3 is TGTGCCAGCAGTGATGGACAGCCTCATAGCAATCAGCCCCAGCATTTT.

The rearrangement uses TRBV29-1 and TRBJ2-1; 8 nucleotides line up with TRBD1. The V gene end was trimmed by 3 bases and the J gene end by 0 bases; junction bases not matched to a gene: 4. The CDR3 spans 15 residues. CDR1 is SQVTM and CDR2 is ANQGSEA in the germline V gene. CDR3 in DNA: TGCAGCGTTGACGGACAGGGTAGCTCCTACAATGAGCAGTTCTTC. Translated, it gives CSVDGQGSSYNEQFF.

This clone showed up just once. The chain employs TRBV4-2 and TRBJ2-5, with 10 nucleotides matching TRBD2. With 1 base clipped from V and 4 bases from J, the junction kept 3 bases outside the gene matches. The CDR3 consists of 15 residues. Per germline, CDR1 LGHNA and CDR2 YNFKEQ. This CDR3 reads CASSQAIAGGETQYF. CDR3 coding DNA: TGTGCCAGCAGCCAAGCCATAGCGGGGGGAGAGACCCAGTACTTC.

This clone was seen a single time. The rearrangement links TRBV30 to TRBJ1-2; 8 bases agree with TRBD1. Germline V gene data show CDR1 as GTSNPN and CDR2 as SVGIG (reference sequence). V shed 4 bases, J shed 1 base, and the junction held 5 bases outside the gene matches. The CDR3 consists of 14 residues. The CDR3 protein is CAWTLTGVNYGYTF. CDR3 nucleotides: TGTGCCTGGACCTTGACAGGGGTTAACTATGGCTACACCTTC.

This chain uses TRBV7-9 with TRBJ1-1; D possibly corresponds to TRBD1 (5 bases). Trimming pared 1 base from V and 0 bases from J, leaving 12 bases between. Per germline, CDR1 SEHNR and CDR2 FQNEAQ (reference sequence). The CDR3 is 16 amino acids. The CDR3 DNA sequence: TGTGCCAGCAGCTTAGAGGGGCAGAGAATGAACACTGAAGCTTTCTTT. Translation: CASSLEGQRMNTEAFF.

This sequence joins TRBV7-6 and TRBJ1-6, with TRBD1 matching over 10 bases. V was clipped by 6 bases and J by 8 bases; unmatched bases: 4. Germline CDR1 is SGHVS and CDR2 is FNYEAQ. CDR3 length equals 14 residues. Written as DNA, the CDR3 is TGTGCCAGCAGTCCCGGACAGGGGGATTCACCCCTCCACTTT. It yields the protein CASSPGQGDSPLHF.

The CDR3 here is CASSLLPGGDGYTF. DNA of the CDR3: TGTGCCAGCAGTTTACTCCCCGGGGGCGACGGCTACACCTTC. The chain links TRBV27 to TRBJ1-2; possibly TRBD1 for D (6 bases). This CDR3 has 14 residues. Germline lookup yields CDR1 MNHEY and CDR2 SMNVEV (reference sequence). Trimming pared 2 bases from V and 8 bases from J, leaving 15 bases between.